The sequence of this T cell receptor (beta chain) was determined in a study of blood T cell repertoires in COVID-19. About the study: Sources were T cells, B-cell-depleted T cells, or PBMCs; the material itself was cDNA or gDNA.

This CDR3 has 16 residues. Germline V gives CDR1 SGHTS, CDR2 YDEGEE. V was pared by 3 bases and J by 4 bases, with 19 bases between. Per the authors' pipeline: Reference gene primer amplification gave estimated nucleated cell counts. Repertoires were generated with immunoSEQ multiplex PCR, while TCRdb's copy carries only in-frame clones and drops some. V and J calls and clone size are as listed in that table; D and trimming were resolved from the DNA. The data show around 13,000 clones, 65% to 90% seen once. The V and J genes are TRBV5-8 and TRBJ1-2, with D possibly matching TRBD1 (5 bases). This sequence was found in a man at least 80 years old with acute or convalescent COVID-19. Sequencing was carried out using peripheral blood. The CDR3: CASSSYLRVYGYGYTF. CDR3 coding DNA: TGTGCCAGCAGCTCGTATCTCAGGGTATACGGCTATGGCTACACCTTC.